This T cell receptor (beta chain) was sequenced during a study of Graves' ophthalmopathy and Graves' hyperthyroidism. RNA transcripts served as template for amplifying TCR beta CDR3 sequences. Second-round multiplex PCR came after a first-round RT-PCR that employed HTBI primers. TCRdb re-called the multiplex PCR reads with MiXCR, one entry per CDR3 protein. The table lists some 750,000 distinct CDR3 sequences, around 40% of them singletons, with approximately 46% in the top ten. The V end was cut by 7 bases, the J end by 7 bases, with 14 bases between. Looked up from germline, CDR1 is MGHDK and CDR2 is SYGVNS. This CDR3 comprises 12 residues. This clonotype appeared many times.

The sample comprised peripheral blood. The receptor was isolated from an adult man with Graves' ophthalmopathy. The V and J genes are TRBV25-1 and TRBJ2-7, with D maybe TRBD2 (6 bases). CDR3 sequence: CASTAGRGEQYF. CDR3 DNA: TGTGCCAGCACTGCCGGGAGAGGTGAGCAGTACTTC.